The present entry profiles one T cell receptor (beta chain) with its context. Its target is not known. Germline assignment: CDR1 SGHDT and CDR2 YYEEEE. V shed 0 bases and J 9 bases; nucleotides not matched to a gene: 11. The CDR3 contains 15 residues. This sample was included in a study of T cell responses to AZD1222 COVID-19 vaccine. Study findings and constraints: Along spike, vaccine-associated CD4 TCRs were found throughout, with dominance at 160-218 and 743-854. At baseline, just five to seven AZD1222 recipients tested seropositive. Spike-specific TCR depth and breadth grew after two AZD1222 doses.

Here immunoSEQ multiplex PCR was the method, and the copy in TCRdb shows in-frame clones only, minus some. The table records around 120,000 clones, roughly 90% of them present only once. The chain links TRBV5-6 to TRBJ2-7, with 8 positions matching TRBD2. This sequence was found in an adult who received the AZD1222 COVID-19 vaccine. The sequencing used peripheral blood, collected 28 days after the second AZD1222 dose. In nucleotides, the CDR3 is TGTGCCAGCAGCTTGGACGCGGGACTAGATATAGTGCAGTACTTC. This codes for CASSLDAGLDIVQYF.